Below are 32 T cell receptor delta chains sequenced from a single sample in a study of gamma-delta chains in newborns, infants, children. TCRdb re-called the reads via CATT. Of 7,000 or so delta-chain clones listed, around 11% were seen once; the top ten hold about 7.1%. Specimen: blood. These receptors were obtained from a child who was a newborn, infant or young child, either healthy, febrile or measles-vaccinated (not recorded which).

The J gene is TRDJ1, the V gene TRDV2, with TRDD3 identical over 13 bases. Germline-derived CDR1 and CDR2 are GEAIGNYY and EKD. The ends lost 4 bases at V and 1 base at J; junction bases unmatched: 8. The CDR3 has 17 residues. The CDR3: CACDGVTGGYGTDKLIF. Here the CDR3 DNA reads TGTGCCTGTGATGGGGTTACTGGGGGATACGGCACCGATAAACTCATCTTT.

This clone is labeled as medium-sized (0.01 to 0.1%). The V and J genes are TRDV2 and TRDJ1; 11 nucleotides line up with TRDD3. Trimming removed 2 bases from V and 0 bases from J; junction bases left unmatched: 7. There are 17 residues in the CDR3. Germline V CDR1 and CDR2: GEAIGNYY, EKD. This chain's CDR3 is CACDNLGGYGDTDKLIF. CDR3 nucleotides: TGTGCCTGTGACAACCTTGGGGGATACGGGGACACCGATAAACTCATCTTT.

The V gene was identified as TRDV2, while no J gene was called; the table names TRDD3, a call not compared with the DNA. CDR1 GEAIGNYY and CDR2 EKD come from the germline V gene. This CDR3 contains 17 residues. The CDR3 spells CACGGTTGGFETDKIIF. The CDR3 DNA follows: TGTGCCTGTGGGGGGACGACTGGGGGATTTGAAACCGATAAAATCATCTTT.

On this clone: Distinct nucleotide sequences in the sample also encode this CDR3. V and J are TRDV2 and TRDJ1, with 8 bases aligning to TRDD3. Germline CDR1 and CDR2: GEAIGNYY and EKD. This CDR3 is built from 17 residues. J gave up 2 bases and V 7 bases, and 17 bases lay outside the gene matches. The CDR3 sequence: CACDALLGGLFTDKLIF. For the CDR3, the DNA is TGTGCCTGCGACGCCTTACTGGGGGGTTTGTTTACCGATAAACTCATCTTT.

As to this clone: The junction departs from germline at one end; a sequencing error may be responsible. V gene TRDV2 combines with J gene TRDJ1; 9 nucleotides match TRDD3. The CDR3 contains 14 residues. Germline CDR1 GEAIGNYY, CDR2 EKD. CDR3 in amino acids: CACDFLGDSEKLIF. The CDR3 DNA follows: TGTGCCTGTGACTTCCTGGGGGATTCCGAGAAACTCATCTTT.

This clone is labeled medium-sized. This CDR3 is also generated by other DNA sequences in the sample. The rearrangement uses TRDV2 and TRDJ1; 10 bases map to TRDD3. Germline V gene data show CDR1 as GEAIGNYY and CDR2 as EKD. The V segment lost 3 bases and the J segment 3 bases; nucleotides outside the gene matches: 6. The CDR3 length is 15 residues. The CDR3 DNA follows: TGTGCCTGTGACTTATTGGGGGATACCTCCGATAAACTCATCTTT. This encodes CACDLLGDTSDKLIF.

This clone rates as medium-sized (0.01 to 0.1%). The chain has TRDV2 and TRDJ3, with 13 bases identical to TRDD3. The CDR3 covers 19 residues. V gave up 3 bases and J gave up 2 bases; unmatched junction bases: 6. From germline, CDR1 is GEAIGNYY and CDR2 EKD. The chain's CDR3 is CACDPTGGYETWDTRQMFF. CDR3 nucleotides: TGTGCCTGTGACCCGACTGGGGGATACGAAACCTGGGACACCCGACAGATGTTTTTC.

In this sample, this clone turned up once. This chain links TRDV2 with TRDJ1; D gene unclear. TCRdb records no J gene; here it was assigned by comparing the DNA to germline. V gave up 0 bases and J gave up 1 base, with 20 bases separating them. The CDR3 runs to 18 residues. CDR1 is GEAIGNYY, CDR2 EKD, per germline. The CDR3 is CACDTLSGALPGTDKLIF. The CDR3 DNA is TGTGCCTGTGACACCCTGAGCGGGGCCCTCCCCGGCACCGATAAACTCATCTTT.

Notes on this clone: Other nucleotide sequences from this sample produce the same CDR3. The chain carries TRDV2 and TRDJ1, with 12 bases fitting TRDD3. Germline assignment: CDR1 GEAIGNYY and CDR2 EKD. The CDR3 is 21 residues long. V lost 7 bases to trimming and J lost 2 bases; unmatched junction nucleotides: 25. CDR3 in amino acids: CACDAVLGDTFPALRTDKLIF. The CDR3 region has the DNA TGTGCCTGCGACGCCGTACTGGGGGATACTTTCCCTGCCCTTAGGACCGATAAACTCATCTTT.

V and J are TRDV2 and TRDJ3, with 10 nucleotides matching TRDD3. Germline-derived CDR1 and CDR2 are GEAIGNYY and EKD. The CDR3 is made up of 23 amino acids. V gave up 0 bases and J gave up 0 bases; unmatched junction bases: 16. CDR3 loop: CACDTLRTGGSPHSSWDTRQMFF. The CDR3 nucleotides are TGTGCCTGTGACACCCTAAGAACTGGGGGATCCCCTCACAGCTCCTGGGACACCCGACAGATGTTTTTC.

A remark on this clone: This may arise from a read error, as a much more abundant clone is one base away. The rearrangement links TRDV2 to TRDJ1, with a weak D call TRDD3 (6 bases). V shed 0 bases and J shed 3 bases, with 19 bases lying between them. Germline assignment: CDR1 GEAIGNYY and CDR2 EKD. CDR3 length: 17 amino acids. CDR3 DNA sequence: TGTGCCTGTGACACCCTGGGGACACGAGCGAATTCCGATAAACTCATCTTT. Its translation is CACDTLGTRANSDKLIF.

Within the sample, this clone is large (0.1 to 1%). The rearrangement uses TRDV2 and TRDJ1; 7 bases map to TRDD3. With 6 bases clipped from V and 0 bases from J, the junction kept 9 bases outside the gene matches. The V gene's germline CDR1 is GEAIGNYY and CDR2 EKD. The CDR3 totals 15 residues. DNA for the CDR3: TGTGCCTGTACGGCCCTCTGGGGGGACACCGATAAACTCATCTTT. It is translated as CACTALWGDTDKLIF.

In this sample, this clone turned up a few times. V is TRDV2 and J is TRDJ1; 7 bases agree with TRDD3. TCRdb does not report a J gene; here it was assigned by matching the DNA to germline references. V lost 0 bases and J lost 0; bases outside the gene matches: 9. Germline V gives CDR1 GEAIGNYY, CDR2 EKD. The CDR3 sequence is 17 residues long. This CDR3 reads CACDTVNRIRHTDKLIF. The DNA for the CDR3 is TGTGCCTGTGACACCGTGAATCGGATACGCCACACCGATAAACTCATCTTT.

This clone was seen more than once but under ten times. A read error likely explains this, since a far larger clone differs by one base. Other DNA sequences in this specimen translate into the identical CDR3. The chain joins TRDV2 to TRDJ1; 11 bases agree with TRDD3. The CDR3 is 18 residues long. Germline V gene sequence: CDR1 GEAIGNYY, CDR2 EKD. As DNA, the CDR3 is TGTGCCTGCGACACCGGGAAACTACTGGGGGATAGACCCGATAAACTCATCTTT. The encoded protein is CACDTGKLLGDRPDKLIF.

As regards this clone: This could be a read error, since a much larger clone is one nucleotide away. The chain employs TRDV2 and TRDJ1; 7 bases are a match to TRDD3. The CDR3 is 18 residues long. Germline values: CDR1 GEAIGNYY, CDR2 EKD. The CDR3 region is CARDVLGTRPGGTDKLIF. CDR3 bases: TGTGCCCGTGACGTACTGGGGACCCGACCCGGAGGTACCGATAAACTCATCTTT.

In this sample, this clone turned up a few times. A single base separates this from a much larger clone, so it may be a read error. CDR3 in amino acids: CACDNTGGYPWDTRQMFF. The CDR3 DNA reads TGTGCCTGTGACAATACTGGGGGATACCCCTGGGACACCCGACAGATGTTTTTC. The chain employs TRDV2 and TRDJ3, with 12 bases that match TRDD3. J lost 2 bases, V lost 2 bases, and 3 bases had no gene match. This CDR3 region has 18 residues. Germline CDR1 reads GEAIGNYY; CDR2 reads EKD.

The chain employs TRDV2 and TRDJ1; 12 nucleotides line up with TRDD3. This CDR3 spans 19 amino acids. Germline CDR1 is GEAIGNYY and CDR2 is EKD. V gave up 0 bases and J gave up 0 bases; unmatched junction bases: 10. The CDR3 region has the DNA TGTGCCTGTGACACCCTCTTACTGGGGGATACACCCTACACCGATAAACTCATCTTT. Translation gives CACDTLLLGDTPYTDKLIF.

There are a few counts of this clone. The chain uses TRDV2 and TRDJ1, with D maybe TRDD3 (6 bases). V shed 1 base and J shed 0 bases, with 11 bases lying between them. The CDR3 covers 15 residues. Germline V gene lookup returns CDR1 GEAIGNYY and CDR2 EKD. CDR3 sequence (DNA): TGTGCCTGTGACACGATGGGGGTAAACACCGATAAACTCATCTTT. Its translation is CACDTMGVNTDKLIF.

This clone was recorded a few times. The DNA translation disagrees with the TCRdb protein at residue 8, so the protein in this description comes from the DNA. CDR3 in DNA: TGTGCCTGTGACACCGTGATACAGGGCGATAAACTCATCTTT. Translation gives CACDTVIQGDKLIF. The chain uses TRDV2 and TRDJ1; a possible D gene is TRDD3 (5 bases). V lost 0 bases and J lost 4, with 11 bases in between. Germline CDR1 reads GEAIGNYY; CDR2 reads EKD. The CDR3 sequence is 14 residues long.

Sample share makes this clone medium-sized. The junction shows a germline mismatch at one end, possibly a read error. The CDR3 DNA is TGTGCCTGTGACACTCTTGGGCCCCCCACCGGTAAACTCATCTTT. Encoded protein: CACDTLGPPTGKLIF. This chain connects TRDV2 to TRDJ1; D unresolved. The CDR3 length is 15 residues. Germline-derived CDR1 and CDR2 are GEAIGNYY and EKD.

This clone was seen a few times. This sequence joins TRDV2 and TRDJ3; maybe TRDD3 (6 bases). Germline V gives CDR1 GEAIGNYY, CDR2 EKD. Trimming cost V 0 bases and J 2 bases, with 13 bases left between them. The CDR3 runs to 18 residues. CDR3 protein: CACDTVLGRPWDTRQMFF. The DNA of the CDR3 is TGTGCCTGTGACACCGTCCTGGGGAGGCCCTGGGACACCCGACAGATGTTTTTC.

Comment on this clone: This CDR3 is also generated by other DNA sequences in the sample. The chain uses TRDV2 and TRDJ1; 9 positions match TRDD3. J lost 1 base, V lost 3 bases, and 5 bases had no gene match. The germline V gene encodes CDR1 GEAIGNYY and CDR2 EKD. CDR3 size: 15 residues. CDR3 sequence: CACDPLGERTDKLIF. CDR3 sequence (DNA): TGTGCCTGTGACCCACTGGGGGAACGCACCGATAAACTCATCTTT.

The chain combines TRDV2 with TRDJ1, with TRDD3 as a possible D gene (5 bases). No J gene is reported in TCRdb; it was inferred here by comparing the DNA with germline. The length of the CDR3 is 17 residues. V was cut by 0 bases and J by 5 bases, with 21 bases left in between. CDR1 is GEAIGNYY, CDR2 EKD, per germline. The CDR3 nucleotides are TGTGCCTGTGACACCTACGGATTCCGGGAGGGGACAGATAAACTCATCTTT. Translating gives CACDTYGFREGTDKLIF.

DNA of the CDR3: TGTGCCTGTGATTCCACTGGGGGACCTGGCTCCTGGGACACCCGACAGATGTTTTTC. It translates to CACDSTGGPGSWDTRQMFF. The rearrangement uses TRDV2 and TRDJ3; TRDD3 matches 9 bases. TCRdb supplies no J gene; here it was assigned by aligning the nucleotide sequence to germline. The CDR3 length is 19 residues. Trimming took 4 bases from V and 0 from J; bases not matched to a gene: 9. Germline assignment: CDR1 GEAIGNYY and CDR2 EKD.

Remarks on this clone: One end of the junction does not line up with germline, which may come from a read error. CDR3 sequence reads: CAYDTRGDTRSTDKLIF. CDR3 bases: TGTGCCTATGACACTAGGGGGGATACGAGAAGCACCGATAAACTCATCTTT. The chain couples TRDV2 to TRDJ1; 10 bases are shared with TRDD3. Because TCRdb records no J gene, it was assigned here through a match of the DNA to germline. Germline loops: CDR1 GEAIGNYY, CDR2 EKD. The CDR3 contains 17 residues.

This clone qualifies as medium-sized. The V and J genes are TRDV2 and TRDJ1, with 13 bases fitting TRDD3. In germline, CDR1 is GEAIGNYY, CDR2 EKD. This CDR3 region has 18 residues. V was clipped by 3 bases and J by 1 base; unmatched bases: 10. The CDR3, as DNA: TGTGCCTGTGACTCTTTACTGGGGGATACGGTGAGCACCGATAAACTCATCTTT. Protein sequence: CACDSLLGDTVSTDKLIF.

Judged by abundance, this clone is medium-sized. The sample carries other DNA sequences with the same CDR3. The rearrangement joins TRDV2 to TRDJ1; TRDD3 matches at 7 bases. Losses at the gene ends were 0 bases for V and 4 bases for J; bases not matched to a gene: 22. Germline V gene data show CDR1 as GEAIGNYY and CDR2 as EKD. CDR3 length equals 20 residues. CDR3 DNA sequence: TGTGCCTGTGACACCGTCCCCGCACTGGGGATAGGATCCCAGCGCGATAAACTCATCTTT. Translation gives CACDTVPALGIGSQRDKLIF.

By share, this clone counts as medium-sized (0.01 to 0.1%). The chain is built from TRDV2 and TRDJ1, with 7 bases identical to TRDD3. Germline loops: CDR1 GEAIGNYY, CDR2 EKD. Germline trimming cut 1 base from V and 0 bases from J; bases unmatched to any gene: 10. This CDR3 has 17 residues. CDR3 region: CACDTLGAGPYTDKLIF. The CDR3 DNA reads as TGTGCCTGTGACACGCTGGGGGCCGGTCCTTACACCGATAAACTCATCTTT.

This clone was observed a few times. A read error may produce the germline difference seen at one junction end. The V gene is TRDV2, the J gene TRDJ1; D gene uncertain. The CDR3 consists of 16 residues. Germline V CDR1 and CDR2: GEAIGNYY, EKD. CDR3 in amino acids: CACDAVEGGDTDKLIF. DNA for the CDR3: TGTGCCTGTGACGCCGTGGAGGGAGGCGACACCGACAAACTCATCTTT.

About this clone: This may arise from a read error, as a much more abundant clone is one base away. In the same sample, other DNA sequences code for this CDR3. This chain connects TRDV2 to TRDJ1; D perhaps matches TRDD3 (6 bases). The CDR3 has 15 residues. CDR1 and CDR2 (germline): GEAIGNYY, EKD. Trimming removed 7 bases from V and 1 base from J, with 18 bases in between. The CDR3 coding sequence is TGTGCCTGCGACCCGGCTTGGGGATCCACCGATAAACTCATCTTT. It yields the protein CACDPAWGSTDKLIF.

By its share, this clone is medium-sized. Distinct nucleotide sequences in the sample also encode this CDR3. The J gene is TRDJ3, the V gene TRDV2; 9 bases map to TRDD3. The CDR3 is 20 amino acids. Germline values: CDR1 GEAIGNYY, CDR2 EKD. The trim removed 3 bases at V and 0 bases at J, leaving 11 bases unmatched. The CDR3 is CACDSILGDQSSWDTRQMFF. Here the CDR3 DNA reads TGTGCCTGTGACTCCATACTGGGGGACCAGAGCTCCTGGGACACCCGACAGATGTTTTTC.

A few counts support this clone. The chain combines TRDV2 with TRDJ1; 10 positions agree with TRDD3. The J gene was missing in TCRdb and was found by matching the end of the DNA to germline. CDR3 size: 17 residues. Per the germline V gene, CDR1 is GEAIGNYY and CDR2 is EKD. V lost 0 bases, J lost 0 bases, and 6 bases stayed unmatched. CDR3 in amino acids: CACDTGITGGYTDKLIF. The CDR3 region has the DNA TGTGCCTGTGACACCGGTATTACTGGGGGATACACCGATAAACTCATCTTT.